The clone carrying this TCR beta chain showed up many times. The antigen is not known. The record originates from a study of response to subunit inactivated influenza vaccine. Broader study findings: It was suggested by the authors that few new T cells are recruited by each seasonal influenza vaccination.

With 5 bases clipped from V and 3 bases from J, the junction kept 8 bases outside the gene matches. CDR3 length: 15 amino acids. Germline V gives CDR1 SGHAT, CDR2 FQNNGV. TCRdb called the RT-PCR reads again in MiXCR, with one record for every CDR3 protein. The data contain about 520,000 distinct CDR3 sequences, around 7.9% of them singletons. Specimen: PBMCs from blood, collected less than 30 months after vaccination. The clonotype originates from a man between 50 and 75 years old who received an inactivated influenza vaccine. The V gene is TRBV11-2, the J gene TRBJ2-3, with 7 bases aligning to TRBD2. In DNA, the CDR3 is TGTGCCAGCAGCCCCACCCGGGGGGAGACAGATACGCAGTATTTT. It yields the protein CASSPTRGETDTQYF.